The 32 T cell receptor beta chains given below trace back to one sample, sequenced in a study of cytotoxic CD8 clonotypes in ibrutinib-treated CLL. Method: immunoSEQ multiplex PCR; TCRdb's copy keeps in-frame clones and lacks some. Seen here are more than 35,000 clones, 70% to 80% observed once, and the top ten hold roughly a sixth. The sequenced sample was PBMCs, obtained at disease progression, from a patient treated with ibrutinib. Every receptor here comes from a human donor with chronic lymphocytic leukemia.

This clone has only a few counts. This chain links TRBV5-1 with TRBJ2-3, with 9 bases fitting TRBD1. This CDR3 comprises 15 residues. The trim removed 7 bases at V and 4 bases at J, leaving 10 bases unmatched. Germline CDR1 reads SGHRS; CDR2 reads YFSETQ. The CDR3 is CASGRTGVAADTQYF. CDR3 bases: TGCGCCAGCGGCCGGACAGGGGTTGCCGCAGATACGCAGTATTTT.

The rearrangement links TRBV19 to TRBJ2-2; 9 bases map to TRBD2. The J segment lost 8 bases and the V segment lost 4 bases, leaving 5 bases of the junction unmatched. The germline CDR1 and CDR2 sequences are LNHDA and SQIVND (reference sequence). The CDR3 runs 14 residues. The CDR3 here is CASSSGGARGELFF. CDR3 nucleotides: TGTGCCAGTAGTAGCGGGGGGGCTAGAGGGGAGCTGTTTTTT.

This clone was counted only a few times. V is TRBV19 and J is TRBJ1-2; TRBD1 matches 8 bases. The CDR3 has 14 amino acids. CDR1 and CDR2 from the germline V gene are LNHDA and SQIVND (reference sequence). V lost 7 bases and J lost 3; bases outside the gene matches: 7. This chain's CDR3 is CASTGGAVDYGYTF. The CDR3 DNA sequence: TGTGCCAGTACAGGGGGCGCGGTCGACTATGGCTACACCTTC.

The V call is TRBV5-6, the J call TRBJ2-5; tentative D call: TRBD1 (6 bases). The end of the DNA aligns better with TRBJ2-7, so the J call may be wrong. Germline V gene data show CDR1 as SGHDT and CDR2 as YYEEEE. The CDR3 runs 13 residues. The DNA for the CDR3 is TGTGCCAGCAGCTTGACAGGGTTATACGAGCAGTACTTC. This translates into CASSLTGLYEQYF.

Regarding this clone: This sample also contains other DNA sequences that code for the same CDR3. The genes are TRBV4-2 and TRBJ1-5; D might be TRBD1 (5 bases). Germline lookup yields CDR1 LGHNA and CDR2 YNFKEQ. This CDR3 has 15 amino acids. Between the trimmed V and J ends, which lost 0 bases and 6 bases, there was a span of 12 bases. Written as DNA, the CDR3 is TGTGCCAGCAGCCAAGATCCGTCAGGGATTCAGCCCCAGCATTTT. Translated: CASSQDPSGIQPQHF.

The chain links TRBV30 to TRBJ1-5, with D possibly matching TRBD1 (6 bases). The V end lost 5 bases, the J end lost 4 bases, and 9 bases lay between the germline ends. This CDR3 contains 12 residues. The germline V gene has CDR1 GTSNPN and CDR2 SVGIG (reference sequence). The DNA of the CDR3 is TGTGCCTGGGGGCAGGGGAATCAGCCCCAGCATTTT. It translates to CAWGQGNQPQHF. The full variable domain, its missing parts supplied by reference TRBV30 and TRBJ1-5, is SQTIHQWPATLVQPVGSPLSLECTVEGTSNPNLYWYRQAAGRGLQLLFYSVGIGQISSEVPQNLSASRPQDRQFILSSKKLLLSDSGFYLCAWGQGNQPQHFGDGTRLSIL.

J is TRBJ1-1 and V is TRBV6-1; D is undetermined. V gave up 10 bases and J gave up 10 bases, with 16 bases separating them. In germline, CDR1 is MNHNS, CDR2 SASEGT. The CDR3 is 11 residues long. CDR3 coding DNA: TGTGCCACCCCGGGTCCCTGGGGAGCTTTCTTT. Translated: CATPGPWGAFF.

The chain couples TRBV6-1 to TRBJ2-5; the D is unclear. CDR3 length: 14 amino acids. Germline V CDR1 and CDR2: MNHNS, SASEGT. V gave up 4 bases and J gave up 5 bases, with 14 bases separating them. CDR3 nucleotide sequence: TGTGCCAGCAGTGCCATAGCCGCAAGGGAGACCCAGTACTTC. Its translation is CASSAIAARETQYF.

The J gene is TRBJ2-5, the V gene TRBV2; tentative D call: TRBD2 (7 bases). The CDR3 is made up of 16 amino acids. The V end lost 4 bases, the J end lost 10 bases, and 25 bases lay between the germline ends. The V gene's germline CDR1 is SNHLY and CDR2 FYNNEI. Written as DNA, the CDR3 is TGTGCCAGCAGTGGGAGCGGTGGGCAGGCGGGGGCAAACCAGTACTTC. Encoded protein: CASSGSGGQAGANQYF.

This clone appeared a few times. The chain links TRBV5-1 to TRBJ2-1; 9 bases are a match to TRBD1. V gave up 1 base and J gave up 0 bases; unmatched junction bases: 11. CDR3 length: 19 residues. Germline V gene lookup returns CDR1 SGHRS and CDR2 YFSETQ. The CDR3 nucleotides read TGCGCCAGCAGCTTGTCCCAGCTGGTGACAGGGGGCTCCTACAATGAGCAGTTCTTC. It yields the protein CASSLSQLVTGGSYNEQFF. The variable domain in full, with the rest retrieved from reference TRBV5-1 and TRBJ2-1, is KAGVTQTPRYLIKTRGQQVTLSCSPISGHRSVSWYQQTPGQGLQFLFEYFSETQRNKGNFPGRFSGRQFSNSRSEMNVSTLELGDSALYLCASSLSQLVTGGSYNEQFFGPGTRLTVL.

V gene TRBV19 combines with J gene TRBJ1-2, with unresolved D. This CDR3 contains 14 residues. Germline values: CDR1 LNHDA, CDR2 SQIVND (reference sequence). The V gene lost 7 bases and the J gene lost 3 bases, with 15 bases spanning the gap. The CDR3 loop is CASIAPPGHYGYTF. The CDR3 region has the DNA TGTGCCAGTATCGCTCCCCCAGGTCACTATGGCTACACCTTC.

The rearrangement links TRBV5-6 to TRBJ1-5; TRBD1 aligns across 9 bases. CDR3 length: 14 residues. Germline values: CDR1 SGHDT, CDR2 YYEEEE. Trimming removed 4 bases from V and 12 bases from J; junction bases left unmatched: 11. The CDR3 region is CASSLGQGAPDQHF. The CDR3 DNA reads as TGTGCCAGCAGCCTGGGACAGGGCGCGCCGGACCAGCATTTT.

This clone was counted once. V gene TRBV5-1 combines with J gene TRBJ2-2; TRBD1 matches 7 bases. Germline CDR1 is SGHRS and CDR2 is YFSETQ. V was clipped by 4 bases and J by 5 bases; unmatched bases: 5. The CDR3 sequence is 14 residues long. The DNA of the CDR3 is TGCGCCAGCAGCGACAGGGTATCGACCGGGGAGCTGTTTTTT. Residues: CASSDRVSTGELFF.

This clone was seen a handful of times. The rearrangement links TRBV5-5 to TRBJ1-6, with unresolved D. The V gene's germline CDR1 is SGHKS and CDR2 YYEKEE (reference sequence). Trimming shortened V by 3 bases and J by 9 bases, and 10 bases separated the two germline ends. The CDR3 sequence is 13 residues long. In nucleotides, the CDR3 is TGTGCCAGCAGCTGGGGATACGGTTCACCCCTCCACTTT. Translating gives CASSWGYGSPLHF.

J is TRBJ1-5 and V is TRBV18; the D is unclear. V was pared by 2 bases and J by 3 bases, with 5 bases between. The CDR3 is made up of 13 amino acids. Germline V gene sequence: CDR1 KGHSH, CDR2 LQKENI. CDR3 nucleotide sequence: TGTGCCAGCTCACCAGGGTTCAATCAGCCCCAGCATTTT. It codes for CASSPGFNQPQHF.

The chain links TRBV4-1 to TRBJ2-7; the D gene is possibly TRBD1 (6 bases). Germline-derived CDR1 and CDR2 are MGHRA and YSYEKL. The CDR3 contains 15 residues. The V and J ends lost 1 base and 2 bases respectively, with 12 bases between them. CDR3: CASSQVFGQTYEQYF. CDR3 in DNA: TGCGCCAGCAGCCAAGTTTTCGGACAGACCTACGAGCAGTACTTC.

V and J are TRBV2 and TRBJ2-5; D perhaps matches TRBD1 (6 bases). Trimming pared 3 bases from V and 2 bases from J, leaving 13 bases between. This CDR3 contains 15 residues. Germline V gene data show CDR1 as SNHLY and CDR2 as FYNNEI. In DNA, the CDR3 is TGTGCCAGCAGTGAGATGGGGGCTGGACAAGAGACCCAGTACTTC. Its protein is CASSEMGAGQETQYF.

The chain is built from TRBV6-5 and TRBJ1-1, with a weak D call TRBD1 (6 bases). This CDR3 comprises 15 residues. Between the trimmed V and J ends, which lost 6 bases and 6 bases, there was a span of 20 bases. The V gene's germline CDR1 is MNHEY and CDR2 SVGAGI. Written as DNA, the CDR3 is TGTGCCAGCAGGAAGCAACAGGGTGAGAGCGCTGAAGCTTTCTTT. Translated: CASRKQQGESAEAFF.

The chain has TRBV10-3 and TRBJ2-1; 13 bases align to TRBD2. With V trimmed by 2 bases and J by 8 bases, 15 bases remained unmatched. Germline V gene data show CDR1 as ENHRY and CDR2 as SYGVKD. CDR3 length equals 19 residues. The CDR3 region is CAISEPPQGLAGPRDEQFF. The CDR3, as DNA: TGTGCCATCAGTGAGCCACCCCAGGGACTAGCGGGGCCCAGGGATGAGCAGTTCTTC.

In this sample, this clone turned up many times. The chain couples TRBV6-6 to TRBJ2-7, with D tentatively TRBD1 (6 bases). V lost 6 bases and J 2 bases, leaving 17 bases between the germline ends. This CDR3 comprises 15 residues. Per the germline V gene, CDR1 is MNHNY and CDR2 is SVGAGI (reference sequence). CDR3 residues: CASSLTQGSPYEQYF. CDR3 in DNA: TGTGCCAGCAGCCTAACCCAGGGGTCCCCCTACGAGCAGTACTTC.

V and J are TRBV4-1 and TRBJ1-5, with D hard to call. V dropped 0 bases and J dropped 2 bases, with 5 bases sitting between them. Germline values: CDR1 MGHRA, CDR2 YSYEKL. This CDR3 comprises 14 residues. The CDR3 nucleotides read TGCGCCAGCAGCCAAGACCCGGGCAATCAGCCCCAGCATTTT. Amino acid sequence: CASSQDPGNQPQHF.

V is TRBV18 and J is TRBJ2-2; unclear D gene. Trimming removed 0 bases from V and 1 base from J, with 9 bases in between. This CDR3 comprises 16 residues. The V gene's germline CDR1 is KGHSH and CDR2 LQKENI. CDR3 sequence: CASSPPGRQNTGELFF. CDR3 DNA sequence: TGTGCCAGCTCACCACCGGGCAGGCAGAACACCGGGGAGCTGTTTTTT.

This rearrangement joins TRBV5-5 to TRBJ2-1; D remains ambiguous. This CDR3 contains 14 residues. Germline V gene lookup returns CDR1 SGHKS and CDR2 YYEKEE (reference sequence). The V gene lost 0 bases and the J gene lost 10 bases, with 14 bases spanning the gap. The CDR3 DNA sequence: TGTGCCAGCAGCTTGGCAGAGGCTCAGCTGGAGCAGTTCTTC. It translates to CASSLAEAQLEQFF.

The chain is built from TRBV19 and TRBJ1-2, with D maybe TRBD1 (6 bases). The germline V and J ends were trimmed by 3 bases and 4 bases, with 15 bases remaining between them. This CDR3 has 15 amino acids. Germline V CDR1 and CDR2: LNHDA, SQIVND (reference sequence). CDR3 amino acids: CASSIRGAPGYGYTF. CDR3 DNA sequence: TGTGCCAGTAGTATCCGGGGGGCGCCGGGCTATGGCTACACCTTC. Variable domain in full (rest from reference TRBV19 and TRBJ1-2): DGGITQSPKYLFRKEGQNVTLSCEQNLNHDAMYWYRQDPGQGLRLIYYSQIVNDFQKGDIAEGYSVSREKKESFPLTVTSAQKNPTAFYLCASSIRGAPGYGYTFGSGTRLTVV.

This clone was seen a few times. The CDR3 loop is CASSHWGLRLGQPQHF. The DNA for the CDR3 is TGTGCCAGCAGCCACTGGGGGTTGAGATTGGGTCAGCCCCAGCATTTT. This chain connects TRBV5-4 to TRBJ1-5; the D gene is possibly TRBD1 (5 bases). Trimming pared 4 bases from V and 6 bases from J, leaving 20 bases between. This CDR3 spans 16 amino acids. CDR1 is SGHNT and CDR2 is YYREEE in the germline V gene (reference sequence).

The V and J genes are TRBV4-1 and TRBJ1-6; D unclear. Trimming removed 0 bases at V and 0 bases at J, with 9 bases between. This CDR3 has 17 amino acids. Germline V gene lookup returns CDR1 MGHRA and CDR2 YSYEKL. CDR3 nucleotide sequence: TGCGCCAGCAGCCAAGATGGCCAGCCCTCCTATAATTCACCCCTCCACTTT. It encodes CASSQDGQPSYNSPLHF.

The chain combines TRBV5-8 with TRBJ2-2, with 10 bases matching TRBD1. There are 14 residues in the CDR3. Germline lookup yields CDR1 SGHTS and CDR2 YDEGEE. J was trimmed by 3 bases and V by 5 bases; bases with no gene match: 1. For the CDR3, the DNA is TGTGCCAGCAGAGGACAGGGGGACACCGGGGAGCTGTTTTTT. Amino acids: CASRGQGDTGELFF.

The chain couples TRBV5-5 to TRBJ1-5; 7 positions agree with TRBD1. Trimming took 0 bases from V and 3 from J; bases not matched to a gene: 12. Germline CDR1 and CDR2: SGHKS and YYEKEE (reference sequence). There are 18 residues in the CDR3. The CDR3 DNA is TGTGCCAGCAGCTTGGAACCAGGGGGTGTTGGGAACAATCAGCCCCAGCATTTT. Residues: CASSLEPGGVGNNQPQHF.

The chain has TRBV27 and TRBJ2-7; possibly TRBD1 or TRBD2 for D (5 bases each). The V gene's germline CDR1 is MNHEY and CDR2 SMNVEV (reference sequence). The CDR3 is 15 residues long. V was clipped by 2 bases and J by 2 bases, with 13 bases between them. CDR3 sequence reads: CASSLRPVGAYEQYF. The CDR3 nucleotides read TGTGCCAGCAGTTTAAGACCGGTGGGGGCCTACGAGCAGTACTTC.

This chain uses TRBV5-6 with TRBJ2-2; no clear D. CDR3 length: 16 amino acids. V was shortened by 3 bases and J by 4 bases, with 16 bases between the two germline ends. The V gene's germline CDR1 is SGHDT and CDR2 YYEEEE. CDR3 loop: CASSYAGGWGTGELFF. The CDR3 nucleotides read TGTGCCAGCAGCTACGCAGGCGGCTGGGGCACCGGGGAGCTGTTTTTT. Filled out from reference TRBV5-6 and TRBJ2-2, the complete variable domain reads DAGVTQSPTHLIKTRGQQVTLRCSPKSGHDTVSWYQQALGQGPQFIFQYYEEEERQRGNFPDRFSGHQFPNYSSELNVNALLLGDSALYLCASSYAGGWGTGELFFGEGSRLTVL.

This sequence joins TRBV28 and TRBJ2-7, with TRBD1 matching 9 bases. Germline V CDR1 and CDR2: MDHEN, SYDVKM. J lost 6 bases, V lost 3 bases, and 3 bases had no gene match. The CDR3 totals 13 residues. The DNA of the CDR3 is TGTGCCAGCAGTTTCGCGGACAGGGGCGAGCAGTACTTC. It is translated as CASSFADRGEQYF.

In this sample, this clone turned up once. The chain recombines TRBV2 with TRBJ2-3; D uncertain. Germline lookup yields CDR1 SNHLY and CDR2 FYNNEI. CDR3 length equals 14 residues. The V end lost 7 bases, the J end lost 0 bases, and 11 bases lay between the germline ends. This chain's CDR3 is CASNGVPSTDTQYF. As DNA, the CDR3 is TGTGCCAGCAATGGGGTGCCTAGCACAGATACGCAGTATTTT.